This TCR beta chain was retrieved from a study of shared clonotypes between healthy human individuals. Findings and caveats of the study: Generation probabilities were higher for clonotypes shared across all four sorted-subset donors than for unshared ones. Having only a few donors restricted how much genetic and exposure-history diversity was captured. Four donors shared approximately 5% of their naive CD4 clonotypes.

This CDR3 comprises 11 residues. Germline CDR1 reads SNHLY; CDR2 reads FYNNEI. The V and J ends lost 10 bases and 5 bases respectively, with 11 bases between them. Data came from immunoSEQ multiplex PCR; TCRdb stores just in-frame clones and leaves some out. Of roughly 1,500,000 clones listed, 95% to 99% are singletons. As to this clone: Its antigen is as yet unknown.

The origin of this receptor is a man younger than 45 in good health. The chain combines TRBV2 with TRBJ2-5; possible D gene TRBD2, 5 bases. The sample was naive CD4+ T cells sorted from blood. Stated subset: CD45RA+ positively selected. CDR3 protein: CATGIGETQYF. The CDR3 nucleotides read TGTGCCACGGGGATTGGGGAGACCCAGTACTTC.